The next 7 T cell receptor beta chains were all read from a single sample in a study of T cell repertoires in cytomegalovirus infection (dated by TCRdb to the late 2010s). The run used an Illumina HiSeq 1500. TCRdb took the public reads, trimmed them with fastp at Q25, ran MiXCR for clone calling and kept in-frame beta chains. Rows with a matching CDR3 protein are joined into one entry that keeps the most common DNA and genes. The table for this sample lists hundreds of thousands of distinct CDR3 sequences; about 33% of them were counted only once. The ten largest account for roughly 16% of the sample. Antigen specificity for these receptors is unknown. The label giving this sample's treatment or condition can be read as: in vitro stimulation with specific CMV peptide epitopes to enrich CMV-specific T cells. Sequencing used cultured PBMCs, obtained from culture after CMV antigen stimulation. The receptors derive from a human donor in good health (CMV status not recorded). Some clones in this sample may be carry-over from other donors' samples.

In this sample, this clonotype turned up a few times. The V gene is TRBV10-3, the J gene TRBJ2-3; a weak D match, TRBD2 (6 bases). The CDR3 loop spans 15 amino acids. Trimming stripped 11 bases from V and 5 bases from J, with 23 bases between. Germline V gene data show CDR1 as ENHRY and CDR2 as SYGVKD. CDR3 protein: CAVRDSILAVDTQYF. CDR3 nucleotides: TGTGCCGTCCGGGACTCAATCTTAGCAGTAGATACGCAGTATTTT.

This clonotype appeared many times. The chain employs TRBV7-2 and TRBJ2-3; 9 bases map to TRBD2. The CDR3 length is 16 residues. Germline values: CDR1 SGHTA, CDR2 FQGNSA. Germline trimming cut 4 bases from V and 2 bases from J; bases unmatched to any gene: 7. The CDR3 loop reads CASSSLTSGYTDTQYF. The CDR3 nucleotides are TGTGCCAGCAGCTCCCTGACTAGCGGATACACAGATACGCAGTATTTT.

The chain carries TRBV28 and TRBJ2-3; no clear D. This CDR3 has 15 residues. Trimming shortened V by 2 bases and J by 1 base, and 10 bases separated the two germline ends. From germline, CDR1 is MDHEN and CDR2 SYDVKM. CDR3 loop: CASSLEFQRTDTQYF. The CDR3 DNA reads TGTGCCAGCAGTTTAGAGTTCCAGCGCACAGATACGCAGTATTTT.

This clonotype was detected only once. The chain joins TRBV19 to TRBJ1-2, with a weak D call TRBD1 (5 bases). In germline, CDR1 is LNHDA, CDR2 SQIVND (reference sequence). V lost 7 bases and J lost 2, with 14 bases in between. This CDR3 comprises 14 residues. Here the CDR3 reads CASNPYGGNYGYTF. The CDR3, as DNA: TGTGCCAGTAACCCGTACGGGGGGAACTATGGCTACACCTTC.

The chain links TRBV27 to TRBJ1-1, with D unresolved. Germline CDR1 and CDR2: MNHEY and SMNVEV (reference sequence). V was shortened by 7 bases and J by 1 base, with 10 bases between the two germline ends. The CDR3 spans 13 residues. The CDR3 loop reads CASTGGKNTEAFF. CDR3 DNA sequence: TGTGCCAGCACTGGAGGGAAGAACACTGAAGCTTTCTTT.

The chain links TRBV20-1 to TRBJ2-1; 9 positions agree with TRBD2. The CDR3 is made up of 14 amino acids. The germline CDR1 and CDR2 sequences are DFQATT and SNEGSKA (reference sequence). With 5 bases clipped from V and 2 bases from J, the junction kept 4 bases outside the gene matches. CDR3 bases: TGCAGTGCTGCCGGGACTAGCCCCTACAATGAGCAGTTCTTC. Translated, it gives CSAAGTSPYNEQFF.

The V gene is TRBV28, the J gene TRBJ1-5, with D unclear. The CDR3 consists of 14 residues. Per the germline V gene, CDR1 is MDHEN and CDR2 is SYDVKM. V lost 3 bases, J lost 4 bases, and 10 bases lay in between. CDR3 residues: CASSFASSNQPQHF. The CDR3 DNA reads TGTGCCAGCAGTTTCGCGTCCTCAAATCAGCCCCAGCATTTT.